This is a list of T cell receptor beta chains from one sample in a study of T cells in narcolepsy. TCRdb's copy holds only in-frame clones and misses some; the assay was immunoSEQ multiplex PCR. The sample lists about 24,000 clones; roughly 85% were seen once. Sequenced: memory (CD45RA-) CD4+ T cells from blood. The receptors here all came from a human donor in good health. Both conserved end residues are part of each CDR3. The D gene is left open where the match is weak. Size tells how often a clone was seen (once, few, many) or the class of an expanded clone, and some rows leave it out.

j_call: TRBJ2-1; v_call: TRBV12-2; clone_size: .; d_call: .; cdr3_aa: CASRLAPKTSGRRVTYNEQFF; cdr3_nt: TGTGCAAGTCGCTTAGCGCCCAAGACTAGCGGGAGGAGGGTAACCTACAATGAGCAGTTCTTC
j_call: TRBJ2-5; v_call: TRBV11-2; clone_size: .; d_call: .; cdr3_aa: CASSGSFQETQYF; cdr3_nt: TGTGCCAGCAGCGGCTCCTTCCAAGAGACCCAGTACTTC
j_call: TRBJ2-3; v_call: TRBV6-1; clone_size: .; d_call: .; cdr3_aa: CASSKTIGVTQYF; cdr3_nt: TGTGCCAGCAGTAAAACCATTGGAGTTACGCAGTATTTT
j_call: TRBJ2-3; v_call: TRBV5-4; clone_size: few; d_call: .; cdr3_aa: CASSWLASPDTQYF; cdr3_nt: TGTGCCAGCAGCTGGCTAGCAAGTCCAGATACGCAGTATTTT
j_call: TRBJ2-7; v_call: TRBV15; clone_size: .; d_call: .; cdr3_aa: CATSRDRERSYEQYF; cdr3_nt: TGTGCCACCAGCAGAGATCGGGAACGCTCCTACGAGCAGTACTTC
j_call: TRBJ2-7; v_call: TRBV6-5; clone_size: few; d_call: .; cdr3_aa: CASSPGDSYEQYF; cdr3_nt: TGTGCCAGCAGCCCAGGGGACTCCTACGAGCAGTACTTC
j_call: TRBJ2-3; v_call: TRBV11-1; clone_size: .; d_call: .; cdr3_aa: CASSPAKSSTDTQYF; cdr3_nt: TGTGCCAGCAGCCCCGCGAAGTCTAGCACAGATACGCAGTATTTT
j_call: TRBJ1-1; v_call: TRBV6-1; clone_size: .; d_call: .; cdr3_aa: CASSSPMNTEAFF; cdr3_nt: TGTGCCAGCAGTTCTCCAATGAACACTGAAGCTTTCTTT
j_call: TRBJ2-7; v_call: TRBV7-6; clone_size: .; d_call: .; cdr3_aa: CASSLSGPIPYEQYF; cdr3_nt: TGTGCCAGCAGCCTTAGCGGCCCCATACCCTACGAGCAGTACTTC
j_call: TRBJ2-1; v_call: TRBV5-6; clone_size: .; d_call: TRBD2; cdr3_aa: CASSGGTAFYNEQFF; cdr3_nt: TGTGCCAGCTCCGGGGGGACCGCCTTCTACAATGAGCAGTTCTTC
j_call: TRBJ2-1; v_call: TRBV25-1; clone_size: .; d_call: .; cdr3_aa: CASSEWGAGLNEQFF; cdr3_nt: TGTGCCAGCAGTGAATGGGGGGCGGGGCTGAATGAGCAGTTCTTC
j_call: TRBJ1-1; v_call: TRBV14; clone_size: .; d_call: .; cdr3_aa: CASSQDTVNTEAFF; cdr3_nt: TGTGCCAGCAGCCAAGATACGGTGAACACTGAAGCTTTCTTT
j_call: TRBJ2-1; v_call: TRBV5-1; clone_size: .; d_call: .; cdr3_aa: CASSEISRPVYNEQFF; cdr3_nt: TGCGCCAGCAGCGAGATATCGAGACCCGTCTACAATGAGCAGTTCTTC
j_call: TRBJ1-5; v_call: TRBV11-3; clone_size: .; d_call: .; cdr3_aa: CASSLDRGTGAGQPQHF; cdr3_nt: TGTGCCAGCAGCTTAGATAGGGGTACGGGGGCAGGACAGCCCCAGCATTTT
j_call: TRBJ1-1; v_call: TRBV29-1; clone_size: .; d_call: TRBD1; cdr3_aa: CSVGRQGRSTEAFF; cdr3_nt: TGCAGCGTTGGCCGACAGGGAAGGAGCACTGAAGCTTTCTTT
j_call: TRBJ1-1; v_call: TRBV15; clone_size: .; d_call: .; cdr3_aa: CATSGQGGGTEAFF; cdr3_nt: TGTGCCACCAGCGGGCAGGGCGGTGGTACTGAAGCTTTCTTT
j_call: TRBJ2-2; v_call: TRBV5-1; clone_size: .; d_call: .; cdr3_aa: CASRGGASNTGELFF; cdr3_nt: TGCGCCAGCCGCGGCGGGGCCTCGAACACCGGGGAGCTGTTTTTT
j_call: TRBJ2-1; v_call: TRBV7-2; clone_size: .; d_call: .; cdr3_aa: CASSLYPGEQFF; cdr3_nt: TGTGCCAGCAGCTTATATCCGGGAGAGCAGTTCTTC
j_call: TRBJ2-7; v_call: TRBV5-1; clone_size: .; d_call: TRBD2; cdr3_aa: CASSPTGGEYEQYF; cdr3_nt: TGCGCCAGCAGCCCAACGGGAGGGGAATACGAGCAGTACTTC
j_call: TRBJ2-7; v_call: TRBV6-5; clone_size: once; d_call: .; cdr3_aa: CASSPSIAGPYEQYF; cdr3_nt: TGTGCCAGCAGTCCCAGCATAGCTGGCCCCTACGAGCAGTACTTC
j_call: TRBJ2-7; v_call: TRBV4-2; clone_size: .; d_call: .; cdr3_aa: CASSQGAQGRGGYEQYF; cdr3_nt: TGTGCCAGCAGCCAAGGGGCCCAAGGGCGGGGTGGCTACGAGCAGTACTTC
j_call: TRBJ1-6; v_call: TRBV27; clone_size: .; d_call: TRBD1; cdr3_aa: CASSPWTGGDSPLHF; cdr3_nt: TGTGCCAGCAGTCCGTGGACAGGGGGCGATTCACCCCTCCACTTT
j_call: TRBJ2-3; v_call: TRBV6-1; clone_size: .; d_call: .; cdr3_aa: CASSRSGLPDTQYF; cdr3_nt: TGTGCCAGCAGCCGTAGCGGACTGCCAGATACGCAGTATTTT
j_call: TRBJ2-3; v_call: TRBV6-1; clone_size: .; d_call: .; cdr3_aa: CASSEARTSTDTQYF; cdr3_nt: TGTGCCAGCAGTGAAGCCCGGACTAGCACAGATACGCAGTATTTT
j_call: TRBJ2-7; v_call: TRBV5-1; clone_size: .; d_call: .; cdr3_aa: CASSLAAGSYEQYF; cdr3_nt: TGCGCCAGCAGCTTGGCGGCGGGCTCCTACGAGCAGTACTTC
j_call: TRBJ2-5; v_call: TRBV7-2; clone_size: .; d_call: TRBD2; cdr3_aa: CASRKRTGLAGEETQYF; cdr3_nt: TGTGCCAGCAGAAAACGGACAGGGCTAGCGGGAGAAGAGACCCAGTACTTC
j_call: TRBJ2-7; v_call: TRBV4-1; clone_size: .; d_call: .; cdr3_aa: CASSQEGWGASYEQYF; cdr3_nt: TGCGCCAGCAGCCAAGAGGGTTGGGGGGCCTCCTACGAGCAGTACTTC
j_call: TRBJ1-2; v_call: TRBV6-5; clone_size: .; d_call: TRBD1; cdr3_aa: CASRPPGQLKGGYTF; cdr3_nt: TGTGCCAGCAGGCCTCCGGGACAGCTCAAAGGGGGCTACACCTTC
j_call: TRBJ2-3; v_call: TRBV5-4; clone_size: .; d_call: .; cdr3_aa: CASSPGVTSTDTQYF; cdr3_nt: TGTGCCAGCAGCCCCGGAGTTACTAGCACAGATACGCAGTATTTT
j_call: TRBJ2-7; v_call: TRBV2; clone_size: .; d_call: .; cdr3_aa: CASRRESYEQYF; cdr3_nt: TGTGCCTCGCGGCGGGAATCCTACGAGCAGTACTTC
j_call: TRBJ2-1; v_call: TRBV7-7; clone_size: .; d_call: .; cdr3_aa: CASSSQGVGNEQFF; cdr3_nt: TGTGCTAGCAGCTCCCAGGGCGTTGGGAATGAGCAGTTCTTC
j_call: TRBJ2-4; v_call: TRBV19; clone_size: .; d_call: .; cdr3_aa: CASSMGRDKNIQYF; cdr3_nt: TGTGCCAGTAGTATGGGCAGGGATAAAAACATTCAGTACTTC
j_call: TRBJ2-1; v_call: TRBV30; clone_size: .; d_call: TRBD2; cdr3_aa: CAWSDHSGEREGSSYNEQFF; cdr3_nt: TGTGCCTGGAGTGACCATAGCGGGGAGAGGGAGGGAAGCTCCTACAATGAGCAGTTCTTC
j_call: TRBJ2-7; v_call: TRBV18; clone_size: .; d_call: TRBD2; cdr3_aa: CASSTSSGGLSYEQYF; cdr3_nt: TGTGCCAGCTCAACATCGAGCGGGGGGCTCTCCTACGAGCAGTACTTC
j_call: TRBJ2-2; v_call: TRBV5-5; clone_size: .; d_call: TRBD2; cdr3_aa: CASSNGLAGSTGELFF; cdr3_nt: TGTGCCAGCAGCAACGGACTAGCGGGCAGCACCGGGGAGCTGTTTTTT
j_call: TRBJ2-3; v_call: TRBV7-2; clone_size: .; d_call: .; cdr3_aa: CASSSLDTQYF; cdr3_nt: TGTGCCAGCAGCTCCTTAGATACGCAGTATTTT
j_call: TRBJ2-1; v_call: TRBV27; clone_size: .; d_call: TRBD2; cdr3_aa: CASSPYLPGTRNEQFF; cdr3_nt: TGTGCCAGCAGTCCCTATCTTCCCGGGACTAGGAATGAGCAGTTCTTC
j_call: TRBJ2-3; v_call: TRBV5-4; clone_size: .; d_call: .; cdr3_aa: CASSLESSTDTQYF; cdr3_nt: TGTGCCAGCAGCTTGGAGAGCAGCACAGATACGCAGTATTTT
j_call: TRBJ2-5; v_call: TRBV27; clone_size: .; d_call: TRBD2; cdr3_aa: CASSLSGKETQYF; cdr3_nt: TGTGCCAGCAGTTTAAGCGGGAAGGAGACCCAGTACTTC
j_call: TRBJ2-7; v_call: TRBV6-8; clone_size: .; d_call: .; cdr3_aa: CASNYSDQSGCGQYF; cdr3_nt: TGTGCCAGCAATTACAGTGACCAATCAGGGTGCGGACAGTACTTC
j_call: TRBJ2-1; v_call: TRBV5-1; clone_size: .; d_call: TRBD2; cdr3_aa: CASSLGLAGANEQFF; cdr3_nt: TGCGCCAGCAGCCTCGGACTAGCGGGAGCCAATGAGCAGTTCTTC
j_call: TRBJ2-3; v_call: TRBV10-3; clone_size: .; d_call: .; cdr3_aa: CAISDSLARGSDTQYF; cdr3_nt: TGTGCCATCAGTGATAGTCTAGCGAGAGGGTCAGATACGCAGTATTTT
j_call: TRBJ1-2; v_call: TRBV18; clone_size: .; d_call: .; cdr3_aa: CASSPRDVYGYTF; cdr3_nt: TGTGCCAGCTCTCCCCGGGACGTGTATGGCTACACCTTC
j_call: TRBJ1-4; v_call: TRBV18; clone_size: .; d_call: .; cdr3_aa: CASSRGLNNEKLFF; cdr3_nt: TGTGCCAGCTCACGGGGACTGAATAATGAAAAACTGTTTTTT
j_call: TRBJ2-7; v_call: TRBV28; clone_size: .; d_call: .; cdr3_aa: CASRGGLGEQYF; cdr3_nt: TGTGCCAGCAGGGGGGGGCTTGGCGAGCAGTACTTC
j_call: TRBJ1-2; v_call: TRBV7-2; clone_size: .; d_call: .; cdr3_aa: CASSLSHREVYGYTF; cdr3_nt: TGTGCCAGCAGCTTATCCCACAGGGAGGTCTATGGCTACACCTTC
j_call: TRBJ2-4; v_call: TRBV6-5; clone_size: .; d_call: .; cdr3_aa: CASSYTDRIAKNIQYF; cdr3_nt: TGTGCCAGCAGTTACACCGATAGAATAGCCAAAAACATTCAGTACTTC
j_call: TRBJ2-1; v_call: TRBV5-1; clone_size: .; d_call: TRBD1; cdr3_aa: CASSTPRTGMYNEQFF; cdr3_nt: TGCGCCAGCAGCACCCCCCGGACAGGGATGTACAATGAGCAGTTCTTC
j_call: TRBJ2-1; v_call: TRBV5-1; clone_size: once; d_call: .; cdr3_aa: CASSFTRVNEQFF; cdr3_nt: TGCGCCAGCAGCTTTACCAGGGTCAATGAGCAGTTCTTC
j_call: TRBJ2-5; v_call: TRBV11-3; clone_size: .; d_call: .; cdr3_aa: CASSPGQEIQETQYF; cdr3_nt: TGTGCCAGCAGCCCGGGTCAGGAAATCCAAGAGACCCAGTACTTC
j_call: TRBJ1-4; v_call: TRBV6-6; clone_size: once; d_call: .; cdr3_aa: CASSPRGAEKLFF; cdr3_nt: TGTGCCAGCAGCCCCCGGGGGGCCGAAAAACTGTTTTTT
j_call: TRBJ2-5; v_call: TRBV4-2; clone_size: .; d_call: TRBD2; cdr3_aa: CASSQSLAGVETQYF; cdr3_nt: TGTGCCAGCAGCCAGTCACTAGCGGGAGTAGAGACCCAGTACTTC
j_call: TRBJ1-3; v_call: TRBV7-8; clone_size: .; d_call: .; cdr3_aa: CASSLALQRSGNTIYF; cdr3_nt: TGTGCCAGCAGCTTAGCGCTCCAGAGGTCTGGAAACACCATATATTTT
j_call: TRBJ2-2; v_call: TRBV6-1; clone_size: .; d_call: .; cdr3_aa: CASSEEGTGELFF; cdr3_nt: TGTGCCAGCAGTGAAGAAGGAACCGGGGAGCTGTTTTTT
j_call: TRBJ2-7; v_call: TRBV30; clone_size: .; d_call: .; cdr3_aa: CAWSWTASSYEQYF; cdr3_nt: TGTGCCTGGAGTTGGACCGCCTCCTCCTACGAGCAGTACTTC
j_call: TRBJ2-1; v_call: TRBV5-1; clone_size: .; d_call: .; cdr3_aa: CASSSSWEQFF; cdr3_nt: TGCGCCAGCAGCTCTTCGTGGGAGCAGTTCTTC
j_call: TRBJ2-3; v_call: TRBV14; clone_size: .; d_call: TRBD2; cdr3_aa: CASSQLAGGPDTQYF; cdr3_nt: TGTGCCAGCAGCCAACTAGCGGGAGGGCCAGATACGCAGTATTTT
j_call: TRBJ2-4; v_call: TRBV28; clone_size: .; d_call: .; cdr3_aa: CASSPLSSWVAKNIQYF; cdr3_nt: TGTGCCAGCAGCCCATTATCCAGTTGGGTAGCCAAAAACATTCAGTACTTC
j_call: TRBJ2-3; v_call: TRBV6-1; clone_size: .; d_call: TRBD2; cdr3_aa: CASSETSADTQYF; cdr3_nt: TGTGCCAGCAGTGAAACTAGCGCAGATACGCAGTATTTT